The 26 T cell receptor beta chains reported below all come from one sample, sequenced in a study of blood T cells in healthy people across ages. PCR was performed a second time for about 7 to 11 cycles using a sample-barcoded 5' primer and a J-beta primer mix. TCRdb re-called the 5' RACE reads through MiXCR, storing one row per CDR3 protein. The table includes almost 1 million distinct CDR3 sequences, 51% detected once. Sequencing input: blood. The receptors were gathered from an older woman in good health.

The CDR3 loop is CASSPISGSHLHF. The CDR3 DNA is TGTGCCAGCAGCCCGATTTCCGGGAGCCACCTCCACTTT. This chain joins TRBV3-1 and TRBJ1-6, with D unclear. Germline CDR1 LGHDT, CDR2 YNNKEL (reference sequence). V was shortened by 4 bases and J by 15 bases, with 16 bases between the two germline ends. The CDR3 has 13 amino acids.

This clonotype was detected once. This chain links TRBV3-1 with TRBJ1-2; a weak D match, TRBD1 (6 bases). This CDR3 has 16 residues. Trimming left V 1 base short and J 4 bases short, with 16 bases between. The V gene's germline CDR1 is LGHDT and CDR2 YNNKEL (reference sequence). CDR3 protein: CASSQGGGSPGYGYTF. CDR3 nucleotide sequence: TGTGCCAGCAGCCAAGGAGGGGGAAGTCCGGGCTATGGCTACACCTTC.

CDR3 residues: CASSPREPPYEQYF. The CDR3 nucleotides are TGTGCCAGCAGCCCCAGGGAACCCCCCTACGAGCAGTACTTC. The chain carries TRBV7-9 and TRBJ2-7; D is perhaps TRBD1 (5 bases). Germline CDR1 SEHNR, CDR2 FQNEAQ (reference sequence). This CDR3 has 14 amino acids. The V end was cut by 5 bases, the J end by 2 bases, with 13 bases between. The whole variable domain, filled in from reference TRBV7-9 and TRBJ2-7, reads DTGVSQNPRHKITKRGQNVTFRCDPISEHNRLYWYRQTLGQGPEFLTYFQNEAQLEKSRLLSDRFSAERPKGSFSTLEIQRTEQGDSAMYLCASSPREPPYEQYFGPGTRLTVT.

This clonotype was counted between two and nine times. This rearrangement joins TRBV12-3 or TRBV12-4 to TRBJ1-5; a weak D match, TRBD1 (6 bases). The CDR3 has 14 amino acids. The V gene lost 8 bases and the J gene lost 0 bases, with 11 bases spanning the gap. The CDR3 DNA follows: TGTGCCAGCGGGACACTTTATAGCAATCAGCCCCAGCATTTT. Its protein product is CASGTLYSNQPQHF.

The J gene is TRBJ2-5, the V gene TRBV3-1; TRBD2 matches 7 bases. V dropped 6 bases and J dropped 11; count of bases not matched to a gene: 15. The CDR3 runs to 14 residues. The germline gives CDR1 LGHDT, CDR2 YNNKEL (reference sequence). For the CDR3, the DNA is TGTGCCAGCAGGCCTGAGCTAGCGGCGAGGGAGCAGTACTTC. Translated: CASRPELAAREQYF.

The V gene is TRBV6-7, the J gene TRBJ2-3; 8 bases agree with TRBD1. TRBV6-7 is flagged as an ORF with uncertain function. Trimming at V came to 6 bases and at J to 7 bases, leaving 6 bases not matched to a gene. The CDR3 sequence is 13 residues long. In DNA form, the CDR3 reads TGTGCCAGCAGCCGGACAGGGACGCATACGCAGTATTTT. Protein product: CASSRTGTHTQYF.

The gene calls are TRBV20-1 and TRBJ2-1, with D maybe TRBD2 (5 bases). V was shortened by 6 bases and J by 0 bases, with 15 bases between the two germline ends. From germline, CDR1 is DFQATT and CDR2 SNEGSKA (reference sequence). The CDR3 length is 15 residues. The CDR3 sequence is CSANRRASSYNEQFF. In nucleotides, the CDR3 is TGCAGTGCAAATAGGCGGGCGAGCTCCTACAATGAGCAGTTCTTC.

V and J are TRBV29-1 and TRBJ2-7; TRBD1 matches 11 bases. V shed 1 base, J shed 3 bases, and the junction held 11 bases outside the gene matches. The CDR3 contains 17 residues. CDR1 and CDR2 (germline): SQVTM, ANQGSEA. CDR3 amino acids: CSVEVGQGANRLYEQYF. DNA of the CDR3: TGCAGCGTTGAAGTTGGACAGGGGGCTAATCGGCTCTACGAGCAGTACTTC.

This rearrangement joins TRBV5-1 to TRBJ2-5; no clear D gene. Germline V gives CDR1 SGHRS, CDR2 YFSETQ. The CDR3 loop spans 15 amino acids. V was clipped by 1 base and J by 7 bases, with 17 bases between them. CDR3 amino acids: CASSLTDTPVGTQYF. The CDR3 DNA reads as TGCGCCAGCAGCTTGACCGACACCCCGGTGGGGACCCAGTACTTC. The whole variable domain, filled in from reference TRBV5-1 and TRBJ2-5, reads KAGVTQTPRYLIKTRGQQVTLSCSPISGHRSVSWYQQTPGQGLQFLFEYFSETQRNKGNFPGRFSGRQFSNSRSEMNVSTLELGDSALYLCASSLTDTPVGTQYFGPGTRLLVL.

The V and J genes are TRBV3-1 and TRBJ1-4; D may be TRBD1 (5 bases). Germline CDR1 LGHDT, CDR2 YNNKEL (reference sequence). The CDR3 is 16 residues long. The ends were cut back, 0 bases at V and 5 bases at J, with 13 bases in the middle. The chain's CDR3 is CASSQEHRTINEKLFF. DNA for the CDR3: TGTGCCAGCAGCCAAGAACACAGGACGATCAATGAAAAACTGTTTTTT.

The J gene is TRBJ2-6, the V gene TRBV9, with no clear D. Germline CDR1 and CDR2: SGDLS and YYNGEE. This CDR3 comprises 14 residues. The germline V and J ends were trimmed by 0 bases and 5 bases, with 6 bases remaining between them. This CDR3 is CASSVEGRANVLTF. The CDR3 DNA reads TGTGCCAGCAGCGTAGAAGGGAGGGCCAACGTCCTGACTTTC.

This rearrangement joins TRBV20-1 to TRBJ2-1, with D perhaps matching TRBD1 (6 bases). The V gene's germline CDR1 is DFQATT and CDR2 SNEGSKA (reference sequence). Between the trimmed V and J ends, which lost 0 bases and 4 bases, there was a span of 13 bases. The CDR3 has 15 residues. The CDR3 coding sequence is TGCAGTGCTAGAGATCTAGGACAGCATTACAATGAGCAGTTCTTC. Protein product: CSARDLGQHYNEQFF.

This rearrangement joins TRBV20-1 to TRBJ2-1, with D hard to call. V was clipped by 0 bases and J by 8 bases, with 17 bases between them. CDR3 length equals 15 residues. Germline V CDR1 and CDR2: DFQATT, SNEGSKA (reference sequence). The CDR3 reads CSARDPSYQNDEQFF. The CDR3 DNA is TGCAGTGCTAGAGACCCGTCTTACCAGAATGATGAGCAGTTCTTC.

Worth noting for this clonotype: At one of its ends the junction is not consistent with the germline gene, which may arise from a read error. V gene TRBV7-9 combines with J gene TRBJ1-2; 8 nucleotides agree with TRBD1. The germline V gene encodes CDR1 SEHNR and CDR2 FQNEAQ (reference sequence). There are 16 residues in the CDR3. CDR3 sequence (DNA): TGTGCCAGCAGCCCTATCCCCGGGACAGGCCCCACCGGCTGCACCTTC. Translated, it gives CASSPIPGTGPTGCTF.

The chain links TRBV27 to TRBJ2-1; 10 positions match TRBD2. There are 15 residues in the CDR3. The V segment lost 6 bases and the J segment 9 bases; nucleotides outside the gene matches: 11. The germline V gene has CDR1 MNHEY and CDR2 SMNVEV (reference sequence). DNA of the CDR3: TGTGCCAGCAGCCTGCGGCTAGCGGGAGTCGTTGAGCAGTTCTTC. Amino acid sequence: CASSLRLAGVVEQFF.

The chain carries TRBV12-3 or TRBV12-4 and TRBJ2-5; 7 nucleotides line up with TRBD2. The CDR3 is 16 amino acids. Losses at the gene ends were 0 bases for V and 2 bases for J; bases not matched to a gene: 6. The CDR3 DNA is TGTGCCAGCAGTTTAGCAGGGCTAGCGGAACAAGAGACCCAGTACTTC. Amino acids: CASSLAGLAEQETQYF.

V gene TRBV5-1 combines with J gene TRBJ2-1; 11 bases map to TRBD2. Germline V gene data show CDR1 as SGHRS and CDR2 as YFSETQ. Losses at the gene ends were 0 bases for V and 10 bases for J; bases not matched to a gene: 9. This CDR3 region has 16 residues. The DNA for the CDR3 is TGCGCCAGCAGCTTGGAGGCGACTAGCGGGGTCAAGGAGCAGTTCTTC. Its translation: CASSLEATSGVKEQFF. Filled out from reference TRBV5-1 and TRBJ2-1, the complete variable domain reads KAGVTQTPRYLIKTRGQQVTLSCSPISGHRSVSWYQQTPGQGLQFLFEYFSETQRNKGNFPGRFSGRQFSNSRSEMNVSTLELGDSALYLCASSLEATSGVKEQFFGPGTRLTVL.

V gene TRBV9 combines with J gene TRBJ1-4; D ambiguous. The CDR3 contains 15 residues. Trimming took 2 bases from V and 0 from J, leaving 8 bases between them. Per germline, CDR1 SGDLS and CDR2 YYNGEE. The CDR3 DNA follows: TGTGCCAGCAGCGTTGGTGTTGCAACTAATGAAAAACTGTTTTTT. Protein sequence: CASSVGVATNEKLFF.

This chain joins TRBV4-1 and TRBJ1-2; TRBD1 agrees at 10 bases. CDR3 length equals 13 residues. Trimming removed 6 bases from V and 5 bases from J; junction bases left unmatched: 3. Germline values: CDR1 MGHRA, CDR2 YSYEKL. The CDR3 reads CASRRTGGYGYTF. Here the CDR3 DNA reads TGCGCCAGCAGGCGGACAGGGGGTTATGGCTACACCTTC.

The chain links TRBV20-1 to TRBJ2-1; TRBD2 matches at 9 bases. Trimming removed 0 bases from V and 7 bases from J; junction bases left unmatched: 4. Germline V lookup: CDR1 DFQATT, CDR2 SNEGSKA (reference sequence). The CDR3 totals 14 residues. The CDR3 DNA reads as TGCAGTGCTAGAGACGGGACTAGCTTGAATGAGCAGTTCTTC. It codes for CSARDGTSLNEQFF.

This clonotype was counted once. The gene calls are TRBV11-2 and TRBJ2-3, with 7 bases that match TRBD1. The CDR3 extends over 16 amino acids. CDR1 is SGHAT, CDR2 FQNNGV, per germline. The J segment lost 3 bases and the V segment lost 5 bases, leaving 11 bases of the junction unmatched. The CDR3 DNA is TGTGCCAGCAGCGCGACCGGGCCAGGGGGAACAGATACGCAGTATTTT. Its protein is CASSATGPGGTDTQYF.

CDR3 amino acids: CSARGVVEQFF. CDR3 in DNA: TGCAGTGCTCGAGGGGTTGTTGAGCAGTTCTTC. This rearrangement joins TRBV20-1 to TRBJ2-1; either TRBD1 or TRBD2 may fit D (5 bases each). This CDR3 is 11 amino acids long. CDR1 DFQATT and CDR2 SNEGSKA come from the germline V gene (reference sequence). Trimming shortened V by 5 bases and J by 9 bases, and 11 bases separated the two germline ends.

The table lists this clonotype with a few counts. V usage is TRBV5-1 and J usage is TRBJ1-2; the D is unclear. V lost 4 bases, J lost 8 bases, and 15 bases lay in between. The CDR3 has 13 amino acids. The germline V gene has CDR1 SGHRS and CDR2 YFSETQ. Written as DNA, the CDR3 is TGCGCCAGCAGCATTGGACGGAGGGAAGGCTACACCTTC. It encodes CASSIGRREGYTF.

This clonotype was counted only a few times. This chain links TRBV5-8 with TRBJ1-1, with TRBD1 as a possible D gene (5 bases). This CDR3 has 13 amino acids. Germline CDR1 SGHTS, CDR2 YDEGEE. V shed 0 bases and J shed 8 bases, with 11 bases lying between them. As DNA, the CDR3 is TGTGCCAGCAGCTTGGGGGGACTTACAGAAGCTTTCTTT. Amino acids: CASSLGGLTEAFF.

The genes are TRBV24-1 and TRBJ2-5; the match to TRBD2 covers 16 bases. The trim removed 5 bases at V and 7 bases at J, leaving 6 bases unmatched. CDR3 size: 16 residues. Germline values: CDR1 KGHDR, CDR2 SFDVKD. CDR3 amino acids: CATSAGTSGRARTQYF. DNA of the CDR3: TGTGCCACCAGTGCCGGGACTAGCGGGAGGGCACGGACCCAGTACTTC.

V and J are TRBV18 and TRBJ2-7; D is ambiguous. Germline V gene data show CDR1 as KGHSH and CDR2 as LQKENI. This CDR3 is 13 amino acids long. V lost 3 bases and J 3 bases, leaving 9 bases between the germline ends. The CDR3 DNA reads TGTGCCAGCTCACCGCATAAAAACTACGAGCAGTACTTC. The encoded protein is CASSPHKNYEQYF.